Each of the 27 T cell receptor beta chains below was sequenced from the same sample in a study of Graves' ophthalmopathy and Graves' hyperthyroidism. TCR beta CDR3 amplification used RNA transcripts. Investigators did first-round RT-PCR with HTBI primers, then second-round multiplex PCR. TCRdb re-analysed the multiplex PCR reads in MiXCR, keeping a single row per CDR3 protein. Here the sample spans hundreds of thousands of distinct CDR3 sequences, over 40% being singletons. Input material: peripheral blood. The receptors shown here come from an adult man with Graves' ophthalmopathy.

This clonotype was seen just once. The V gene is TRBV12-3 or TRBV12-4, the J gene TRBJ1-1; 7 bases map to TRBD1. The CDR3 totals 13 residues. The trim removed 6 bases at V and 6 bases at J, leaving 7 bases unmatched. The CDR3 loop reads CASSRNRGSEAFF. CDR3 in DNA: TGTGCCAGCAGCCGAAACAGGGGCTCTGAAGCTTTCTTT.

Ten or more counts support this clonotype. This chain connects TRBV5-1 to TRBJ1-1, with D tentatively TRBD1 (6 bases). Trimming removed 4 bases from V and 3 bases from J, with 10 bases in between. Germline CDR1 is SGHRS and CDR2 is YFSETQ. The CDR3 loop spans 13 amino acids. The DNA of the CDR3 is TGCGCCAGCAGCCCTAGACAGGACACTGAAGCTTTCTTT. Its translation: CASSPRQDTEAFF.

The chain employs TRBV9 and TRBJ1-2; 9 bases are a match to TRBD1. With 4 bases clipped from V and 8 bases from J, the junction kept 12 bases outside the gene matches. CDR3 length equals 15 residues. CDR1 SGDLS and CDR2 YYNGEE come from the germline V gene. The CDR3 DNA is TGTGCCAGCAGCTTACTAAGCGGGACAGGGTCCGGCTACACCTTC. This sequence encodes CASSLLSGTGSGYTF.

V gene TRBV11-2 combines with J gene TRBJ2-7; D is uncertain. CDR1 is SGHAT, CDR2 FQNNGV, per germline. The V end was cut by 5 bases, the J end by 2 bases, with 16 bases between. The CDR3 is made up of 15 amino acids. CDR3 amino acids: CASSQGPSRPYEQYF. Written as DNA, the CDR3 is TGTGCCAGCAGCCAAGGACCTAGTCGGCCCTACGAGCAGTACTTC.

This clonotype came up many times. The J gene is TRBJ1-2, the V gene TRBV5-1, with 7 bases matching TRBD1. From germline, CDR1 is SGHRS and CDR2 YFSETQ. This CDR3 has 14 residues. After removal of 1 base from V and 6 bases from J, the junction contained 6 bases not matched to a gene. The CDR3 nucleotides read TGCGCCAGCAGCTTGACAGGGGTAGTGGATGGCTACACCTTC. Its translation is CASSLTGVVDGYTF.

The chain is built from TRBV6-6 and TRBJ1-4; a possible D gene is TRBD1 (5 bases). The CDR3 consists of 16 residues. Trimming shortened V by 6 bases and J by 0 bases, and 14 bases separated the two germline ends. Germline CDR1 is MNHNY and CDR2 is SVGAGI (reference sequence). In nucleotides, the CDR3 is TGTGCCAGCAGCCGAGACAGATACTCAACTAATGAAAAACTGTTTTTT. It codes for CASSRDRYSTNEKLFF.

The chain recombines TRBV10-3 with TRBJ1-4; tentative D call: TRBD1 (5 bases). Germline CDR1 ENHRY, CDR2 SYGVKD. V was shortened by 1 base and J by 2 bases, with 11 bases between the two germline ends. The CDR3 is 16 amino acids. CDR3 DNA sequence: TGTGCCATCAGTGAGTTCGCAGGGACCACTAATGAAAAACTGTTTTTT. The encoded protein is CAISEFAGTTNEKLFF.

Many counts were recorded for this clonotype. V is TRBV7-6 and J is TRBJ2-3, with 11 bases lining up with TRBD2. Germline V gene lookup returns CDR1 SGHVS and CDR2 FNYEAQ. CDR3 size: 17 residues. Germline trimming cut 4 bases from V and 0 bases from J; bases unmatched to any gene: 6. This CDR3 is CASSSFGTSGSTDTQYF. The DNA of the CDR3 is TGTGCCAGCAGCTCATTCGGGACTAGCGGAAGCACAGATACGCAGTATTTT.

J is TRBJ2-5 and V is TRBV24-1, with D perhaps TRBD1 or TRBD2 (5 bases each). This CDR3 contains 14 residues. Trimming shortened V by 6 bases and J by 1 base, and 11 bases separated the two germline ends. Germline CDR1 reads KGHDR; CDR2 reads SFDVKD. The CDR3 DNA follows: TGTGCCACCAGTCCTACAGGAGGCCAAGAGACCCAGTACTTC. This codes for CATSPTGGQETQYF.

The chain couples TRBV29-1 to TRBJ1-2; weak D call: TRBD1 (5 bases). The V end lost 3 bases, the J end lost 5 bases, and 10 bases lay between the germline ends. Germline CDR1 reads SQVTM; CDR2 reads ANQGSEA. This CDR3 region has 12 residues. The CDR3 protein is CSVEGRGYGYTF. The CDR3 bases are TGCAGCGTTGAGGGACGTGGTTATGGCTACACCTTC.

This clonotype has more than one count but fewer than ten. This rearrangement joins TRBV11-3 to TRBJ1-2; 9 bases are a match to TRBD1. The ends lost 0 bases at V and 8 bases at J; junction bases unmatched: 10. This CDR3 contains 16 residues. Germline V gene lookup returns CDR1 SGHNT and CDR2 YENEEA. The CDR3: CASSLDYRTGAMGYTF. The CDR3, as DNA: TGTGCCAGCAGCTTAGATTACAGGACAGGGGCGATGGGCTACACCTTC.

V is TRBV7-9 and J is TRBJ1-4; a weak D match, TRBD1 (5 bases). The V end was cut by 5 bases, the J end by 4 bases, with 11 bases between. This CDR3 has 14 amino acids. The V gene's germline CDR1 is SEHNR and CDR2 FQNEAQ (reference sequence). CDR3 DNA sequence: TGTGCCAGCAGCCGGGGCAGTGGTAATGAAAAACTGTTTTTT. Amino acid sequence: CASSRGSGNEKLFF.

This chain uses TRBV25-1 with TRBJ1-2; D is ambiguous. Between the trimmed V and J ends, which lost 5 bases and 4 bases, there was a span of 14 bases. Germline V CDR1 and CDR2: MGHDK, SYGVNS. The CDR3 length is 14 residues. CDR3 bases: TGTGCCAGCAGTACGTTTAGGGAGGGCTATGGCTACACCTTC. This gives the protein CASSTFREGYGYTF.

This clonotype was seen many times. The rearrangement links TRBV2 to TRBJ2-7; D is possibly TRBD1 (6 bases). The V gene's germline CDR1 is SNHLY and CDR2 FYNNEI. V lost 4 bases and J 5 bases, leaving 12 bases between the germline ends. The length of the CDR3 is 13 residues. The CDR3 DNA follows: TGTGCCAGCAGTGGGACAGTAGGCGACGAGCAGTACTTC. Translating gives CASSGTVGDEQYF.

This clonotype was counted many times. This rearrangement joins TRBV2 to TRBJ1-2; no reliable D call. Germline values: CDR1 SNHLY, CDR2 FYNNEI. This CDR3 contains 12 residues. V was pared by 6 bases and J by 4 bases, with 9 bases between. The CDR3 nucleotides are TGTGCCAGCAGCCAGGTGGCCTATGGCTACACCTTC. Residues: CASSQVAYGYTF.

The rearrangement joins TRBV19 to TRBJ1-4; 9 bases line up with TRBD1. Trimming cost V 6 bases and J 5 bases; bases outside gene matches: 4. Germline-derived CDR1 and CDR2 are LNHDA and SQIVND (reference sequence). The CDR3 is 14 residues long. CDR3 residues: CASRGQGGNEKLFF. The CDR3 DNA reads TGTGCCAGTAGGGGACAGGGTGGGAATGAAAAACTGTTTTTT.

This chain uses TRBV20-1 with TRBJ2-7, with 8 nucleotides matching TRBD1. CDR1 is DFQATT and CDR2 is SNEGSKA in the germline V gene (reference sequence). V dropped 0 bases and J dropped 3; count of bases not matched to a gene: 4. The CDR3 is 14 residues long. CDR3: CSARDAGQDYEQYF. The CDR3 DNA sequence: TGCAGTGCTAGAGATGCGGGACAGGACTACGAGCAGTACTTC.

At least ten counts were recorded for this clonotype. The chain couples TRBV2 to TRBJ1-5; 10 bases are a match to TRBD1. V lost 2 bases, J lost 7 bases, and 8 bases stayed unmatched. Germline V CDR1 and CDR2: SNHLY, FYNNEI. The CDR3 length is 16 residues. CDR3 region: CASSETGTGARQPQHF. In nucleotides, the CDR3 is TGTGCCAGCAGTGAAACTGGGACAGGGGCGCGACAGCCCCAGCATTTT.

To note about this clonotype: A much bigger clone sits one base away, suggesting this may be a read error. The chain recombines TRBV29-1 with TRBJ2-2, with a weak D call TRBD1 (6 bases). Trimming took 5 bases from V and 10 from J, leaving 20 bases between them. Per germline, CDR1 SQVTM and CDR2 ANQGSEA. There are 14 residues in the CDR3. In DNA form, the CDR3 reads TGCAGCGTTCTGGGACAAGAGGGGCCCGAGGAGCTGTTTTTT. Its translation is CSVLGQEGPEELFF.

The chain uses TRBV15 and TRBJ1-6; a possible D gene is TRBD1 (6 bases). Germline V gives CDR1 LNHNV, CDR2 YYDKDF (reference sequence). The CDR3 has 14 amino acids. The ends were cut back, 3 bases at V and 9 bases at J, with 12 bases in the middle. CDR3 in amino acids: CATSSLQGSSPLHF. The CDR3, as DNA: TGTGCCACCAGCAGTTTACAGGGCAGTTCACCCCTCCACTTT.

This chain uses TRBV4-1 with TRBJ2-6; possibly TRBD1 for D (6 bases). CDR1 and CDR2 (germline): MGHRA, YSYEKL. Trimming removed 1 base at V and 2 bases at J, with 9 bases between. This CDR3 is built from 16 residues. CDR3 amino acids: CASSQGRQAGANVLTF. The CDR3 DNA reads as TGCGCCAGCAGCCAAGGGAGACAGGCTGGGGCCAACGTCCTGACTTTC.

The chain recombines TRBV10-3 with TRBJ1-5; maybe TRBD1 (5 bases). This CDR3 spans 15 amino acids. V lost 2 bases and J lost 11, with 19 bases in between. The germline gives CDR1 ENHRY, CDR2 SYGVKD. DNA for the CDR3: TGTGCCATCAGTGAGGGGACCAAAGCAAGAGAGACCCAGCATTTT. This codes for CAISEGTKARETQHF.

Concerning this clonotype itself: One base away lies a much larger clone, so this may be a sequencing read error. This likely comes from a read error, as the CDR3 has no conserved phenylalanine or tryptophan at its end. V and J are TRBV10-3 and TRBJ2-5, with 12 bases identical to TRBD1. CDR1 is ENHRY and CDR2 is SYGVKD in the germline V gene. This CDR3 region has 19 residues. V lost 0 bases to trimming and J lost 5 bases; unmatched junction nucleotides: 13. The CDR3, as DNA: TGTGCCATCAGTGAGTCGACCCGGGACAGGGGGCGCCCCGGTGAGACCCAGTACCTC. Its protein is CAISESTRDRGRPGETQYL.

The chain uses TRBV10-3 and TRBJ2-7, with TRBD1 identical over 9 bases. The CDR3 contains 14 residues. V shed 4 bases and J 5 bases; nucleotides not matched to a gene: 6. CDR1 is ENHRY, CDR2 SYGVKD, per germline. CDR3 amino acids: CAISADRGDDEQYF. In nucleotides, the CDR3 is TGTGCCATCAGTGCGGACAGGGGCGACGACGAGCAGTACTTC.

This clonotype was picked up a small number of times. This sequence joins TRBV5-1 and TRBJ2-6; maybe TRBD1 (5 bases). Germline values: CDR1 SGHRS, CDR2 YFSETQ. There are 14 residues in the CDR3. With 4 bases removed from V and 0 bases from J, the gap between germline ends came to 5 bases. As DNA, the CDR3 is TGCGCCAGCAGCGGGGCCTCTGGGGCCAACGTCCTGACTTTC. Translation gives CASSGASGANVLTF. The variable domain in full, completed from reference TRBV5-1 and TRBJ2-6, reads KAGVTQTPRYLIKTRGQQVTLSCSPISGHRSVSWYQQTPGQGLQFLFEYFSETQRNKGNFPGRFSGRQFSNSRSEMNVSTLELGDSALYLCASSGASGANVLTFGAGSRLTVL.

The chain uses TRBV7-2 and TRBJ2-7; D is perhaps TRBD1 or TRBD2 (5 bases each). Trimming cost V 5 bases and J 3 bases, with 11 bases left between them. There are 13 residues in the CDR3. Looked up from germline, CDR1 is SGHTA and CDR2 is FQGNSA. The CDR3 reads CASSLGDLYEQYF. CDR3 nucleotide sequence: TGTGCCAGCAGCCTGGGGGATCTCTACGAGCAGTACTTC.

This clonotype showed up just a few times. This chain connects TRBV29-1 to TRBJ2-3, with D possibly TRBD2 on 5 matching bases. Per germline, CDR1 SQVTM and CDR2 ANQGSEA. The CDR3 contains 13 residues. Trimming left V 2 bases short and J 7 bases short, with 13 bases between. CDR3: CSVESGKGNTQYF. CDR3 DNA: TGCAGCGTTGAATCGGGGAAGGGAAATACGCAGTATTTT.